Listed below are T cell receptor beta chains from one sample, sequenced in a study of shared clonotypes between healthy human individuals. The repertoire was sequenced with immunoSEQ multiplex PCR; TCRdb's copy has only in-frame clones and lacks some. The sample carries some 1,900,000 clones, approximately 94% recorded once. The sequenced sample was naive CD8+ T cells sorted from blood. These receptors were collected from a man between 18 and 35 years old in good health. The CDR3 runs from the conserved cysteine through the conserved F or W. A D gene is named only where the DNA matches it firmly. Not all rows give a size; the values are once, few, many and, for expanded clones, a class.

CDR3 protein	CDR3 DNA	J gene	V gene	D gene	clone size
CASSQDRNTIYF	TGCGCCAGCAGCCAGGATCGGAACACCATATATTTT	TRBJ1-3	TRBV4-1	NA	NA
CASSLTAGLASNTGELFF	TGTGCCAGCAGCTTGACGGCGGGACTAGCCTCGAACACCGGGGAGCTGTTTTTT	TRBJ2-2	TRBV5-5	TRBD2	NA
CASSPGEKLFF	TGTGCCAGCAGCCCTGGGGAAAAACTGTTTTTT	TRBJ1-4	TRBV14	NA	few
CASSSKASGGYGYTF	TGTGCCAGCAGTTCAAAAGCCTCGGGAGGGTATGGCTACACCTTC	TRBJ1-2	TRBV27	NA	NA
CASSLQENTGELFF	TGTGCCAGCAGCCTCCAAGAGAACACCGGGGAGCTGTTTTTT	TRBJ2-2	TRBV7-9	NA	NA
CASSPPGRDSPLHF	TGTGCCAGCAGTCCGCCCGGCAGGGACTCACCCCTCCACTTT	TRBJ1-6	TRBV28	NA	NA
CASSYEGAAYEQYF	TGTGCCAGCAGTTATGAGGGGGCGGCCTACGAGCAGTACTTC	TRBJ2-7	TRBV6-6	TRBD1	NA
CASSTDTINYYNEQFF	TGTGCCAGCAGTACCGACACAATCAACTACTACAATGAGCAGTTCTTC	TRBJ2-1	TRBV28	NA	NA
CASSVGLTVDVFYEQYF	TGTGCCAGCAGCGTAGGGTTAACGGTTGACGTGTTCTACGAGCAGTACTTC	TRBJ2-7	TRBV9	NA	NA
CAIREGLAGAGVGETQYF	TGTGCCATCAGGGAAGGACTAGCGGGGGCTGGGGTAGGAGAGACCCAGTACTTC	TRBJ2-5	TRBV10-3	TRBD2	NA
CASSPTRTGGIEKLFF	TGTGCCAGCAGTCCCACCCGGACAGGGGGGATTGAAAAACTGTTTTTT	TRBJ1-4	TRBV27	TRBD1	NA
CASTLSGRVADEQYF	TGTGCCAGCACCCTTAGTGGCAGGGTAGCGGACGAGCAGTACTTC	TRBJ2-7	TRBV11-2	NA	NA
CASSGKTGFGDNEQFF	TGTGCCAGCAGCGGGAAGACAGGGTTCGGCGACAATGAGCAGTTCTTC	TRBJ2-1	TRBV9	TRBD1	NA
CASSQDRGAYGYTF	TGCGCCAGCAGCCAAGATCGGGGGGCCTATGGCTACACCTTC	TRBJ1-2	TRBV4-1	NA	NA
CASSLANWGPAEAFF	TGTGCCAGCAGCTTGGCCAATTGGGGGCCCGCTGAAGCTTTCTTT	TRBJ1-1	TRBV5-5	NA	few
CASSLNLDTVLTYEQYF	TGCGCCAGCAGCTTGAATTTGGACACTGTCTTAACCTACGAGCAGTACTTC	TRBJ2-7	TRBV5-1	NA	NA
CASSAQGLDEKLFF	TGTGCCAGCAGTGCACAGGGTCTCGACGAAAAACTGTTTTTT	TRBJ1-4	TRBV27	NA	NA
CASSDSLAGGGDEQFF	TGCGCCAGCAGCGACTCACTAGCGGGAGGCGGCGATGAGCAGTTCTTC	TRBJ2-1	TRBV10-1	TRBD2	NA
CASSVEEGYEQYF	TGTGCCAGCAGCGTAGAGGAGGGATACGAGCAGTACTTC	TRBJ2-7	TRBV9	NA	NA
CASSGARLAGEREQYF	TGTGCCAGCAGCGGGGCTCGACTAGCGGGAGAAAGGGAGCAGTACTTC	TRBJ2-7	TRBV7-8	TRBD2	NA
CASSMGGDNYEQYF	TGTGCCAGTAGTATGGGGGGGGACAACTACGAGCAGTACTTC	TRBJ2-7	TRBV19	NA	NA
CASSVEGKAGETQYF	TGTGCCAGCAGCGTCGAAGGAAAGGCGGGGGAGACCCAGTACTTC	TRBJ2-5	TRBV9	NA	NA
CATSRDRVTYEQYF	TGTGCCACCAGCAGAGACAGGGTAACCTACGAGCAGTACTTC	TRBJ2-7	TRBV15	NA	NA
CASSLSHNEQFF	TGTGCCAGCAGCTTGTCTCACAATGAGCAGTTCTTC	TRBJ2-1	TRBV7-2	NA	NA
CASSLGLGAIEQFF	TGTGCCAGCAGCTTGGGCTTAGGCGCGATTGAGCAGTTCTTC	TRBJ2-1	TRBV5-6	NA	NA
CASSSGPGTGRTEAFF	TGTGCCAGCAGCTCAGGACCCGGGACAGGGCGAACTGAAGCTTTCTTT	TRBJ1-1	TRBV11-2	TRBD1	NA
CASRGSGANVLTF	TGTGCCAGCAGGGGGTCTGGGGCCAACGTCCTGACTTTC	TRBJ2-6	TRBV5-8	NA	NA
CASSVHGSLKTDEQFF	TGTGCCAGCAGTGTACACGGGAGTCTGAAAACAGATGAGCAGTTCTTC	TRBJ2-1	TRBV2	NA	NA
CASSLVQGKVEQYF	TGTGCCAGCAGCTTAGTACAGGGAAAAGTCGAGCAGTACTTC	TRBJ2-7	TRBV11-2	NA	NA
CASSKTVGGPYEQYF	TGTGCCAGCAGCAAAACAGTGGGAGGCCCCTACGAGCAGTACTTC	TRBJ2-7	TRBV7-2	NA	NA
CASSPEENTEAFF	TGTGCCAGCAGCCCTGAGGAGAACACTGAAGCTTTCTTT	TRBJ1-1	TRBV4-2	NA	NA
CASRGGDELYGYTF	TGTGCCAGCAGAGGGGGTGACGAGCTCTATGGCTACACCTTC	TRBJ1-2	TRBV25-1	NA	NA
CASSDPSGLGATGELFF	TGTGCCAGCAGCGACCCATCGGGACTAGGAGCGACCGGGGAGCTGTTTTTT	TRBJ2-2	TRBV13	TRBD2	NA
CASSYPGTEGEQYF	TGTGCCAGCAGTTACCCTGGGACCGAGGGGGAGCAGTACTTC	TRBJ2-7	TRBV6-5	NA	NA
CASSLPNSDEQFF	TGTGCCAGCAGTTTACCGAATTCCGATGAGCAGTTCTTC	TRBJ2-1	TRBV27	NA	NA
CASSLDGLEGNTIYF	TGTGCCAGCAGCCTAGACGGACTGGAAGGAAACACCATATATTTT	TRBJ1-3	TRBV27	NA	NA
CSVEGWHRGDYGYTF	TGCAGCGTTGAGGGGTGGCACAGGGGCGACTATGGCTACACCTTC	TRBJ1-2	TRBV29-1	TRBD1	NA
CASSLLVTSAGELFF	TGTGCCAGCAGCTTACTTGTGACTAGCGCCGGGGAGCTGTTTTTT	TRBJ2-2	TRBV7-8	TRBD2	NA
CASSRLGVYNEQFF	TGTGCCAGCAGCCGACTGGGGGTCTACAATGAGCAGTTCTTC	TRBJ2-1	TRBV14	NA	NA
CASSSPGGSYNSPLHF	TGTGCCAGCAGTTCTCCTGGGGGATCCTATAATTCACCCCTCCACTTT	TRBJ1-6	TRBV5-6	NA	NA
CASRPSSQETQYF	TGTGCCAGCAGACCGAGCTCACAAGAGACCCAGTACTTC	TRBJ2-5	TRBV5-4	NA	NA
CAWSVFGTNHEQFF	TGTGCCTGGAGTGTTTTCGGGACTAACCATGAGCAGTTCTTC	TRBJ2-1	TRBV30	TRBD2	NA
CASSYGTGGEGAFF	TGTGCCAGCAGTTACGGGACAGGGGGCGAGGGAGCTTTCTTT	TRBJ1-1	TRBV6-6	TRBD1	NA